What follows describes a single T cell receptor (beta chain). These data belong to a study of blood T cell repertoires in COVID-19. Study overall: Italy, Spain and the United States were the sources of the convalescent and acute COVID-19 samples. In each case, the material was cDNA or gDNA derived from T cells, B-cell-depleted T cells, or PBMCs.

The CDR3 runs 14 residues. Libraries were prepared by immunoSEQ multiplex PCR; TCRdb keeps only in-frame clonotypes and omits some of them. Among some 140,000 clones listed, approximately 85% were seen once. Seattle patients were enrolled during active infection and followed longitudinally. The V and J genes are TRBV21-1 and TRBJ2-1; the D segment call TRBD1 is taken from the table without a DNA check. TRBV21-1 has pseudogene status. The specimen sequenced was peripheral blood. The source is a man in his sixties with COVID-19, enrolled during active disease. CDR3 sequence (DNA): TGTGCCAGCAGCAACCGGGACAACTACAATGAGCAGTTCTTC. Its translation: CASSNRDNYNEQFF.